The 8 T cell receptor beta chains in this list originate from one sample, sequenced in a study of blood T cell repertoires in COVID-19. Some clones are missing from TCRdb's copy, which holds only in-frame ones; the method was immunoSEQ multiplex PCR. The data show some 260,000 clones, around 89% seen once. The sequenced material came from PBMCs or T cells enriched from blood (not recorded which). All receptors come from a man aged 40-50 years who had recovered from COVID-19.

This clone was counted a single time. The V call is TRBV11-3, the J call TRBJ2-7; 14 nucleotides match TRBD2. The CDR3 consists of 16 residues. CDR1 and CDR2 from the germline V gene are SGHNT and YENEEA. The V and J ends lost 6 bases and 0 bases, in that order; junction bases with no gene match: 4. CDR3 region: CASRPGTSGGSYEQYF. DNA for the CDR3: TGTGCCAGCAGACCGGGGACTAGCGGGGGCTCCTACGAGCAGTACTTC.

The rearrangement uses TRBV11-2 and TRBJ2-1, with D unresolved. The germline V and J ends were trimmed by 2 bases and 5 bases, with 7 bases remaining between them. In germline, CDR1 is SGHAT, CDR2 FQNNGV. The CDR3 runs to 13 residues. Here the CDR3 reads CASSLQRNNEQFF. The CDR3 bases are TGTGCCAGCAGCTTACAGCGTAACAATGAGCAGTTCTTC. The whole variable domain, remainder taken from reference TRBV11-2 and TRBJ2-1, is EAGVAQSPRYKIIEKRQSVAFWCNPISGHATLYWYQQILGQGPKLLIQFQNNGVVDDSQLPKDRFSAERLKGVDSTLKIQPAKLEDSAVYLCASSLQRNNEQFFGPGTRLTVL.

This rearrangement joins TRBV5-1 to TRBJ1-4, with D possibly matching TRBD1 (5 bases). The germline V gene has CDR1 SGHRS and CDR2 YFSETQ. Trimming stripped 3 bases from V and 3 bases from J, with 12 bases between. There are 15 residues in the CDR3. The CDR3: CASSWEGFSNEKLFF. Here the CDR3 DNA reads TGCGCCAGCAGCTGGGAGGGGTTTTCTAATGAAAAACTGTTTTTT.

V is TRBV2 and J is TRBJ2-3, with 15 bases that match TRBD2. The V gene's germline CDR1 is SNHLY and CDR2 FYNNEI. V was clipped by 6 bases and J by 2 bases; unmatched bases: 15. The CDR3 length is 20 residues. The CDR3: CASRLPGLAGGTYTTDTQYF. The CDR3 region has the DNA TGTGCCAGCAGACTCCCGGGACTAGCGGGAGGAACTTACACCACAGATACGCAGTATTTT.

This clone was found once. The chain is built from TRBV7-9 and TRBJ1-6; 8 bases match TRBD1. Trimming removed 5 bases from V and 8 bases from J; junction bases left unmatched: 14. The CDR3 totals 17 residues. Germline-derived CDR1 and CDR2 are SEHNR and FQNEAQ (reference sequence). The CDR3: CASSPQQGGIDYSPLHF. Written as DNA, the CDR3 is TGTGCCAGCAGCCCCCAACAGGGGGGGATTGATTATTCACCCCTCCACTTT.

The V and J genes are TRBV12-2 and TRBJ2-2; no DNA check was done on the table's D call, TRBD1. TRBV12-2 is shown as a pseudogene. The CDR3 is made up of 19 amino acids. In DNA form, the CDR3 reads TGTGCAAGTCGCTTAGCAGGGAACTACAGGGGATTGGTCACCGGGGAGCTGTTTTTT. Amino acid sequence: CASRLAGNYRGLVTGELFF.

The chain joins TRBV7-3 to TRBJ2-5, with TRBD2 matching 15 bases. The CDR3 has 17 amino acids. Looked up from germline, CDR1 is SGHTA and CDR2 is FQGTGA. V lost 5 bases to trimming and J lost 2 bases; unmatched junction nucleotides: 6. The DNA for the CDR3 is TGTGCCAGCAGCCTCGGACTAGCGGGGGGGCCTCAAGAGACCCAGTACTTC. This codes for CASSLGLAGGPQETQYF.

This clone has more than one count but fewer than ten. This rearrangement joins TRBV30 to TRBJ2-7; TRBD1 matches 9 bases. Looked up from germline, CDR1 is GTSNPN and CDR2 is SVGIG (reference sequence). With 5 bases clipped from V and 6 bases from J, the junction kept 2 bases outside the gene matches. The CDR3 is made up of 11 amino acids. The CDR3 DNA is TGTGCCTGGGGACAGGGGACCGAGCAGTACTTC. It is translated as CAWGQGTEQYF.